The TCR beta chain under discussion was sequenced for a study of blood T cell repertoires in COVID-19 (dated by TCRdb to 2020 to 2021). Regarding the research as a whole: Samples covering the acute and convalescent phases of COVID-19 were provided by collaborators in the United States, Italy and Spain. Where available, HLA class I and class II types were taken from metadata supplied by the sample provider and were not determined by assay-based typing. The samples were drawn from the first 160 participants of the ongoing ImmuneRACE study and from 1,254 subjects provided by 6 global collaborators. The repertoires were made available in a free public database intended to serve as a resource for research on the immune response to SARS-CoV-2. Deeply sampled blood TCRbeta repertoires from subjects exposed to, actively infected with, or recovered from COVID-19 were included in the dataset. Sample metadata almost always included a de-identified subject ID, COVID-19 status, age in years and sex. The material from the prospective study consisted of cDNA or gDNA derived from T cells, B-cell-depleted T cells, or PBMCs.

Participants in the prospective study were enrolled through a virtual design, were aged about 18 to 89 years, and lived in approximately 24 United States geographic areas. Cohort assignment in the prospective study relied on participant-reported clinical history from a screening survey and a study questionnaire. For ImmuneRACE Cohort 3, a participant was defined as recovered based on two consecutive negative NP/OP PCR tests, clearance by a healthcare professional, or resolution of symptoms. Each participant in the prospective study had whole blood, serum and a nasopharyngeal or oropharyngeal swab collected by mobile phlebotomists. Over an approximately 2-month period, participants in the prospective study had the option of providing additional blood draws and questionnaires. Before DNA extraction, prospective study blood samples were shipped either frozen or at room temperature. General findings and caveats noted by the study authors: How much clinical and demographic metadata was included differed by source and by participant, and the metadata was provided uncurated.

As for this clone: The antigen it recognizes is unknown. Within one base of it there is no much larger clone, and no base qualities were kept.

TCRbeta CDR3 regions were amplified from genomic DNA using the immunoSEQ Assay, a bias-controlled multiplex PCR. The published analysis was carried out like this. Within the assay, amplification of reference gene primers was used to estimate how many nucleated cells each sample contained. Sequence reads were collapsed and filtered to measure the absolute abundance of every unique TCRbeta CDR3 rearrangement. For each sample, productive Simpson clonality was calculated as the square root of Simpson's diversity index across productive rearrangements. In its TCRdb copy, this immuneACCESS table keeps in-frame sequences only and misses some clones. Where compared with another copy, unresolved V genes explain less than half of these, and the others have no known cause. The DNA was the basis for D and trimming; V, J and clone size are from that table. For this sample the table gives 310,000 or so clones, of which around 86% were detected only once. The top ten clonotypes cover roughly a tenth of the sample.

The CDR3 contains 16 residues, cysteine and phenylalanine counted. Left in the record is the CDR3 DNA by itself, 48 bases read in frame from the first base. Trimming takes 6 bases from V and 3 bases from J, and the germline ends sit 20 bases apart. CDR1 and CDR2, looked up from the germline V gene (reference sequence), are LNHDA and SQIVND. This clonotype was sampled from a woman younger than 35 who had recovered from COVID-19. The sequence links TRBV19 to TRBJ1-1; TRBD1 could be the D gene, as 5 bases match. The sequenced material came from PBMCs or T cells enriched from blood (not recorded which). In nucleotide form, the sequence is TGTGCCAGTAGAACCCTATACGACAGAAGGGACACTGAAGCTTTCTTT. The resulting protein is CASRTLYDRRDTEAFF.